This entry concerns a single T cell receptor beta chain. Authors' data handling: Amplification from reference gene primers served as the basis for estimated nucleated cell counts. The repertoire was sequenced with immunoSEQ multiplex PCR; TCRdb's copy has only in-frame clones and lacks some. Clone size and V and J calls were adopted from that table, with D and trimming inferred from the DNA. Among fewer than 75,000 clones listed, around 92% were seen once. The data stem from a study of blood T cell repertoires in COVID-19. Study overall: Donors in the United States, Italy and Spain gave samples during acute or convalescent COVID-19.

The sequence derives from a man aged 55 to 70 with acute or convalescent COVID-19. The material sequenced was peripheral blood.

CDR3 DNA sequence: TGTGCCAGCAGCCCTACAGCCGTTGCCTACGAGCAGTACTTC. This translates into CASSPTAVAYEQYF. V and J are TRBV11-3 and TRBJ2-7, with D unclear. The germline gives CDR1 SGHNT, CDR2 YENEEA. The CDR3 contains 14 residues. The V gene lost 5 bases and the J gene lost 2 bases, with 13 bases spanning the gap. Using reference TRBV11-3 and TRBJ2-7 for the parts outside the CDR3, the full variable domain is EAGVVQSPRYKIIEKKQPVAFWCNPISGHNTLYWYLQNLGQGPELLIRYENEEAVDDSQLPKDRFSAERLKGVDSTLKIQPAELGDSAVYLCASSPTAVAYEQYFGPGTRLTVT.